These 20 T cell receptor beta chains originate from one sample sequenced in a study of T cells in Graves' hyperthyroidism and ophthalmopathy. RNA transcripts provided the source from which TCR beta CDR3 regions were amplified. Using the HTBI primer set, a first-round RT-PCR was run on the TCR CDR3. One entry per CDR3 protein, called by TCRdb with MiXCR from the multiplex PCR reads. The sample has 600,000 or so distinct CDR3 sequences, 14% seen once. What was sequenced was blood. These receptors were obtained from a woman aged 50 to 60 with Graves' ophthalmopathy.

Worth noting for this clonotype: A much larger clone lies one base from this, so it may be a read error. V and J are TRBV5-1 and TRBJ1-1; 7 bases match TRBD1. The CDR3 totals 14 residues. Germline CDR1 and CDR2: SGHRS and YFSETQ. As DNA, the CDR3 is TGCGCCAGCGGCTTGGGCAGGGGGGGGACTGAAGCTTTCTTT. Encoded protein: CASGLGRGGTEAFF.

This clonotype has a handful of counts. The J gene is TRBJ2-2, the V gene TRBV7-2; D is ambiguous. The CDR3 spans 16 residues. V was pared by 1 base and J by 6 bases, with 15 bases between. Germline V gene lookup returns CDR1 SGHTA and CDR2 FQGNSA. Written as DNA, the CDR3 is TGTGCCAGCAGCTTAGTTCGGCTAGGTTTGTCCGGGGAGCTGTTTTTT. This codes for CASSLVRLGLSGELFF.

At least ten counts were recorded for this clonotype. This sequence joins TRBV7-6 and TRBJ2-7; no definite D call. The V gene's germline CDR1 is SGHVS and CDR2 FNYEAQ. This CDR3 is built from 14 residues. V was cut by 2 bases and J by 0 bases, with 8 bases left in between. The CDR3 DNA is TGTGCCAGCAGCTTAAGGGTGAGCTCCTACGAGCAGTACTTC. It translates to CASSLRVSSYEQYF.

The gene calls are TRBV28 and TRBJ2-2, with D perhaps TRBD1 (6 bases). Trimming removed 3 bases from V and 6 bases from J, with 20 bases in between. This CDR3 has 17 amino acids. From germline, CDR1 is MDHEN and CDR2 SYDVKM. The DNA of the CDR3 is TGTGCCAGCAGTTTGTCCCCGGGACACAGCTGGTCCGGGGAGCTGTTTTTT. Translating it yields CASSLSPGHSWSGELFF.

This clonotype was seen a handful of times. The chain combines TRBV20-1 with TRBJ2-7; D remains ambiguous. The V gene's germline CDR1 is DFQATT and CDR2 SNEGSKA (reference sequence). The CDR3 runs 12 residues. Trimming stripped 3 bases from V and 6 bases from J, with 12 bases between. Here the CDR3 reads CSASKRLGEQYF. DNA for the CDR3: TGCAGTGCTAGTAAGAGGCTTGGCGAGCAGTACTTC.

This clonotype was observed many times. The genes are TRBV4-3 and TRBJ2-7; D may be TRBD2 (6 bases). Germline-derived CDR1 and CDR2 are LGHNA and YSLEER. Deletions cut 2 bases from V and 6 bases from J, with 20 bases between. CDR3 size: 16 residues. The CDR3 region is CASSQHLASSALEQYF. CDR3 nucleotides: TGCGCCAGCAGCCAACACCTCGCGTCTAGCGCGCTCGAGCAGTACTTC.

In this sample, this clonotype turned up many times. The J gene is TRBJ2-7, the V gene TRBV11-2; 11 bases map to TRBD2. The ends lost 1 base at V and 6 bases at J; junction bases unmatched: 2. The CDR3 is 14 residues long. Germline CDR1 SGHAT, CDR2 FQNNGV. This CDR3 is CASSLGLAGTEQYF. The CDR3 DNA reads as TGTGCCAGCAGCTTAGGACTAGCGGGAACCGAGCAGTACTTC.

This clonotype was seen repeatedly, ten times or more. This sequence joins TRBV28 and TRBJ1-5, with TRBD1 as a possible D gene (5 bases). V was shortened by 6 bases and J by 3 bases, with 15 bases between the two germline ends. Germline lookup yields CDR1 MDHEN and CDR2 SYDVKM. This CDR3 has 15 residues. CDR3 sequence reads: CASRPLAGNNQPQHF. The CDR3 DNA reads as TGTGCCAGCAGGCCCCTTGCAGGGAACAATCAGCCCCAGCATTTT.

Many counts were recorded for this clonotype. The chain has TRBV7-6 and TRBJ1-5; possible D gene TRBD1, 5 bases. The CDR3 sequence is 15 residues long. The germline CDR1 and CDR2 sequences are SGHVS and FNYEAQ. V lost 6 bases, J lost 1 base, and 13 bases lay in between. Here the CDR3 reads CASSPGWGSNQPQHF. CDR3 sequence (DNA): TGTGCCAGCAGTCCCGGGTGGGGGAGCAATCAGCCCCAGCATTTT.

A few counts support this clonotype. The chain has TRBV28 and TRBJ2-1, with D unclear. The CDR3 is 15 amino acids. The germline V gene has CDR1 MDHEN and CDR2 SYDVKM. The V end lost 3 bases, the J end lost 5 bases, and 14 bases lay between the germline ends. CDR3: CASSFPVLENNEQFF. In DNA, the CDR3 is TGTGCCAGCAGTTTCCCGGTATTGGAGAACAATGAGCAGTTCTTC.

This clonotype was observed at least ten times. The chain links TRBV2 to TRBJ2-7, with D possibly matching TRBD1 (6 bases). V was pared by 5 bases and J by 5 bases, with 13 bases between. CDR1 SNHLY and CDR2 FYNNEI come from the germline V gene. This CDR3 is built from 13 residues. The CDR3, as DNA: TGTGCCAGCAGTAAACAGGGTTGGGACGAGCAGTACTTC. Translation: CASSKQGWDEQYF.

This clonotype was counted ten times or more. The V and J genes are TRBV30 and TRBJ2-3; the match to TRBD2 covers 7 bases. The V and J ends lost 0 bases and 2 bases, in that order; junction bases with no gene match: 2. Germline V gene sequence: CDR1 GTSNPN, CDR2 SVGIG (reference sequence). The CDR3 has 14 amino acids. The CDR3 nucleotides are TGTGCCTGGAGTGTAGCGGGATACACAGATACGCAGTATTTT. It encodes CAWSVAGYTDTQYF.

The chain uses TRBV24-1 and TRBJ2-5; possible D gene TRBD1, 6 bases. The CDR3 covers 14 residues. V lost 11 bases and J lost 2, with 17 bases in between. CDR1 is KGHDR and CDR2 is SFDVKD in the germline V gene. CDR3 residues: CAINGTSIQETQYF. The DNA for the CDR3 is TGTGCCATCAACGGGACATCTATTCAAGAGACCCAGTACTTC.

There are a few counts of this clonotype. The V call is TRBV6-1, the J call TRBJ2-5, with TRBD1 matching 7 bases. The CDR3 contains 15 residues. Germline V gene lookup returns CDR1 MNHNS and CDR2 SASEGT. The V segment lost 6 bases and the J segment 2 bases; nucleotides outside the gene matches: 9. CDR3 DNA: TGTGCCAGCAGCAACCGGGACAGTATGCAAGAGACCCAGTACTTC. Protein sequence: CASSNRDSMQETQYF.

This clonotype appeared many times. V gene TRBV6-5 combines with J gene TRBJ2-7; D tentatively fits TRBD1 or TRBD2 (5 bases each). The CDR3 contains 15 residues. Germline lookup yields CDR1 MNHEY and CDR2 SVGAGI. V lost 0 bases, J lost 3 bases, and 12 bases lay in between. The CDR3 region has the DNA TGTGCCAGCAGTTACTCCCGGGACCCTATCTACGAGCAGTACTTC. Translated, it gives CASSYSRDPIYEQYF.

The rearrangement links TRBV4-1 to TRBJ2-1, with 7 bases identical to TRBD2. V lost 2 bases and J lost 7; bases outside the gene matches: 8. The CDR3 has 15 residues. CDR1 and CDR2 (germline): MGHRA, YSYEKL. CDR3 sequence: CASSQPRTRRNEQFF. In DNA, the CDR3 is TGCGCCAGCAGCCAACCCCGGACTAGAAGGAATGAGCAGTTCTTC.

This clonotype was counted many times. V usage is TRBV18 and J usage is TRBJ2-3; D gene ambiguous. The CDR3 is made up of 13 amino acids. CDR1 is KGHSH and CDR2 is LQKENI in the germline V gene. Trimming pared 6 bases from V and 1 base from J, leaving 8 bases between. The CDR3 region has the DNA TGTGCCAGCTCCCCCGATCGCACAGATACGCAGTATTTT. The encoded protein is CASSPDRTDTQYF.

This clonotype was observed a few times. The chain links TRBV19 to TRBJ2-5, with TRBD1 as a possible D gene (6 bases). CDR1 and CDR2 (germline): LNHDA, SQIVND (reference sequence). V was cut by 6 bases and J by 1 base, with 9 bases left in between. The CDR3 sequence is 13 residues long. The CDR3, as DNA: TGTGCCAGTAGCGGACAGCTCCAAGAGACCCAGTACTTC. Protein: CASSGQLQETQYF.

This clonotype occurred many times. This rearrangement joins TRBV7-8 to TRBJ1-6; D remains ambiguous. The CDR3 loop spans 15 amino acids. Trimming shortened V by 0 bases and J by 3 bases, and 6 bases separated the two germline ends. Germline values: CDR1 SGHVS, CDR2 FQNEAQ. CDR3 sequence: CASSLAEGYNSPLHF. The CDR3 nucleotides read TGTGCCAGCAGCTTAGCGGAGGGCTATAATTCACCCCTCCACTTT.

This clonotype has only a few counts. The J gene is TRBJ2-3, the V gene TRBV18; 11 nucleotides match TRBD2. V shed 2 bases and J 6 bases; nucleotides not matched to a gene: 10. The germline V gene encodes CDR1 KGHSH and CDR2 LQKENI. The CDR3 sequence is 17 residues long. The CDR3 protein is CASSPGTSGAAWDTQYF. The CDR3 DNA follows: TGTGCCAGCTCACCAGGGACTAGCGGAGCTGCGTGGGATACGCAGTATTTT.